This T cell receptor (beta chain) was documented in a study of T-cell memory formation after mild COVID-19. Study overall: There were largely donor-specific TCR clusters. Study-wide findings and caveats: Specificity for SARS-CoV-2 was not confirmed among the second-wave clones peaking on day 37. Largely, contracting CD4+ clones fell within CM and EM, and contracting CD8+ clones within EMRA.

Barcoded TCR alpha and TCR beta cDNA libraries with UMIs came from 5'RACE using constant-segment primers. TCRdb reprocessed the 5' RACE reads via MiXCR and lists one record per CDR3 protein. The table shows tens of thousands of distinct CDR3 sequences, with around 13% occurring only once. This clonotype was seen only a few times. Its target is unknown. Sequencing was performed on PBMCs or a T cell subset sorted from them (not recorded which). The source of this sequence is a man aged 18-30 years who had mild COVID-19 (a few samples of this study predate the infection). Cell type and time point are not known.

The CDR3 DNA sequence: TGTGCCAGCAGCTTGGGGACAGGGTGGGCCACAGATACGCAGTATTTT. Protein product: CASSLGTGWATDTQYF. The chain uses TRBV7-2 and TRBJ2-3; the match to TRBD1 covers 9 bases. V gave up 3 bases and J gave up 2 bases; unmatched junction bases: 6. The CDR3 is 16 amino acids. CDR1 and CDR2 from the germline V gene are SGHTA and FQGNSA.